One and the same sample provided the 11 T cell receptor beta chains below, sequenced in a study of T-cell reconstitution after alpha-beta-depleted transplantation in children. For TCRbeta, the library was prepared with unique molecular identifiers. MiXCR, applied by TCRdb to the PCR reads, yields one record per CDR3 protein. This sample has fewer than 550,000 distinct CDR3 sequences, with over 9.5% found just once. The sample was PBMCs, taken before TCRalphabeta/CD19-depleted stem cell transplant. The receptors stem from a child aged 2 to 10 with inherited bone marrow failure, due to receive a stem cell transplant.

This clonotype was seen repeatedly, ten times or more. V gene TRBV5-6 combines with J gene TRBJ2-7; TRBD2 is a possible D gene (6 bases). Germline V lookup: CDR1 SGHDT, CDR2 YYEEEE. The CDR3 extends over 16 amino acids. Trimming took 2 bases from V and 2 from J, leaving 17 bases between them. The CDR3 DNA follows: TGTGCCAGCAGCTTCTCTCCTAGCGACCCTACCTACGAGCAGTACTTC. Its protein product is CASSFSPSDPTYEQYF. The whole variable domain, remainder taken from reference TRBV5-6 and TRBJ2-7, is DAGVTQSPTHLIKTRGQQVTLRCSPKSGHDTVSWYQQALGQGPQFIFQYYEEEERQRGNFPDRFSGHQFPNYSSELNVNALLLGDSALYLCASSFSPSDPTYEQYFGPGTRLTVT.

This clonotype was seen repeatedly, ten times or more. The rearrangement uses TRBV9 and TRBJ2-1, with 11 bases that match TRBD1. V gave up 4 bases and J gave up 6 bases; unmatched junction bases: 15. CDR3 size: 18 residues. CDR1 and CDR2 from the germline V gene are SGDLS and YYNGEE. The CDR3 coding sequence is TGTGCCAGCAGCCCCCGGACAGGGGGCGAGGGGCGACCCAATGAGCAGTTCTTC. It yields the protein CASSPRTGGEGRPNEQFF.

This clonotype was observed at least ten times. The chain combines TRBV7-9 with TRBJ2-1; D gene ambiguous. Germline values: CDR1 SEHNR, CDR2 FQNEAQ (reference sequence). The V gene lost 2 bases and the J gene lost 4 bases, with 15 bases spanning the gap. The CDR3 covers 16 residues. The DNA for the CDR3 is TGTGCCAGCAGCTTACAGCAACCAGCGTTTTACAATGAGCAGTTCTTC. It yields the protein CASSLQQPAFYNEQFF. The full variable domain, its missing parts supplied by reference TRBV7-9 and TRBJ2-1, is DTGVSQNPRHKITKRGQNVTFRCDPISEHNRLYWYRQTLGQGPEFLTYFQNEAQLEKSRLLSDRFSAERPKGSFSTLEIQRTEQGDSAMYLCASSLQQPAFYNEQFFGPGTRLTVL.

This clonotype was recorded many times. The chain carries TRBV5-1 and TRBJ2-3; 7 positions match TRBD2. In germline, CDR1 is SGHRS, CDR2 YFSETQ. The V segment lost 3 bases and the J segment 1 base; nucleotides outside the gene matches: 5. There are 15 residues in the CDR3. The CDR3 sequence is CASSSGLGRTDTQYF. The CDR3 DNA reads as TGCGCCAGCAGCTCAGGACTAGGTCGCACAGATACGCAGTATTTT. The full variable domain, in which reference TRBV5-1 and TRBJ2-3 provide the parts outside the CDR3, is KAGVTQTPRYLIKTRGQQVTLSCSPISGHRSVSWYQQTPGQGLQFLFEYFSETQRNKGNFPGRFSGRQFSNSRSEMNVSTLELGDSALYLCASSSGLGRTDTQYFGPGTRLTVL.

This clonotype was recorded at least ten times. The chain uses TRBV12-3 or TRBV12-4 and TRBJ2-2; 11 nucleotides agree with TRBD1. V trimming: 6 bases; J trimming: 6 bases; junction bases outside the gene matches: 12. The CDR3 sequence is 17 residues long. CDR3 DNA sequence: TGTGCCAGCAGAAACCGACGAGGACAGGGGGCGCCCGGGGAGCTGTTTTTT. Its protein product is CASRNRRGQGAPGELFF.

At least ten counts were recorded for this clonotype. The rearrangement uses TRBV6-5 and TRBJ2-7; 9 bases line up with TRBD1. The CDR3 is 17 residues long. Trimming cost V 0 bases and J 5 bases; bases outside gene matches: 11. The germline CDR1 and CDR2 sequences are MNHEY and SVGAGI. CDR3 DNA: TGTGCCAGCAGTTACTCGCTTGAGGGACAGGGTGCCCACGAGCAGTACTTC. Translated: CASSYSLEGQGAHEQYF.

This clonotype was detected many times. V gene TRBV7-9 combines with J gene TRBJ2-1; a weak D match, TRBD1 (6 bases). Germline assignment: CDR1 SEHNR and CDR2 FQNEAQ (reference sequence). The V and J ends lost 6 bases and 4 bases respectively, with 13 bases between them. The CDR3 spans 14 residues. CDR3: CASRLSQGYNEQFF. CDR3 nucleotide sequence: TGTGCCAGCAGACTTTCACAGGGTTACAATGAGCAGTTCTTC.

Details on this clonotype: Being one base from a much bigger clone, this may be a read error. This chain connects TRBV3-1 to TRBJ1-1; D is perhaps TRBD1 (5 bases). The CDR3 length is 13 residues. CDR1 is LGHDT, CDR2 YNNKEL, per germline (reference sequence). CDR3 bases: TGTGCCAGAAGCCAATGGCAGGGCACTGAAGCTTTCTTT. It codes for CARSQWQGTEAFF.

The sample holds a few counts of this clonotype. Here the CDR3 DNA reads TGTGCCAGCAGTGTGAGACAGGGGATGGGCTCCTACGAGCAGTACTTC. Encoded protein: CASSVRQGMGSYEQYF. The chain couples TRBV12-3 or TRBV12-4 to TRBJ2-7, with TRBD1 identical over 8 bases. The J segment lost 0 bases and the V segment lost 5 bases, leaving 9 bases of the junction unmatched. The CDR3 runs 16 residues.

The CDR3 DNA reads as TGTGCCAGCAGCTTAGAGGGTTTGGGGCAGTACTTC. Its translation is CASSLEGLGQYF. The chain joins TRBV11-2 to TRBJ2-7; no reliable D call. This CDR3 spans 12 amino acids. V was pared by 0 bases and J by 9 bases, with 9 bases between. CDR1 and CDR2 from the germline V gene are SGHAT and FQNNGV.

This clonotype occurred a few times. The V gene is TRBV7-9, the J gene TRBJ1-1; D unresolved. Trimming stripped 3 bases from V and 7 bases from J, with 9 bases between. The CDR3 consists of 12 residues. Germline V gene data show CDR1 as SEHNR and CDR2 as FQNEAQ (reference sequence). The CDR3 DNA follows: TGTGCCAGCAGCTTTTCAGATCTTGAAGCTTTCTTT. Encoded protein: CASSFSDLEAFF.